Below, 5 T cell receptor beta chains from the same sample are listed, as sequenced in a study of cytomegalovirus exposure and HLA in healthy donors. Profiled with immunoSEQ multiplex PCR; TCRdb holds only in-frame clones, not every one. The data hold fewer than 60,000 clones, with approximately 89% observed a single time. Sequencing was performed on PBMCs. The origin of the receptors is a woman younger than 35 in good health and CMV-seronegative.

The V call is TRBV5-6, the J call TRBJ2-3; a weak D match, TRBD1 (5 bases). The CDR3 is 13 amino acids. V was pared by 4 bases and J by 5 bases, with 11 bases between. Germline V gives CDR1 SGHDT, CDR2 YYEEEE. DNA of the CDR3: TGTGCCAGCAGCACCTGGACACAAGATACGCAGTATTTT. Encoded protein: CASSTWTQDTQYF.

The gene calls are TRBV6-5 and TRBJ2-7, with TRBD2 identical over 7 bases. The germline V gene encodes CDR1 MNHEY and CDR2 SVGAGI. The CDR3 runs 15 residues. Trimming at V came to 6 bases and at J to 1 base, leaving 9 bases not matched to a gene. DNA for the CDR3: TGTGCCAGCAGCCCATTCTCTAGCGGTTCCTACGAGCAGTACTTC. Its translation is CASSPFSSGSYEQYF.

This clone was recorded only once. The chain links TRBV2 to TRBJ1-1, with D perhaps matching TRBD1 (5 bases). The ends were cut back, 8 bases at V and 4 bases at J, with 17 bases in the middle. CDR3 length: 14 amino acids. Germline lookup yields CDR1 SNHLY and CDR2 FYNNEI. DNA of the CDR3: TGTGCCAGCCACGGGCAGGGTCAAGGCACTGAAGCTTTCTTT. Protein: CASHGQGQGTEAFF.

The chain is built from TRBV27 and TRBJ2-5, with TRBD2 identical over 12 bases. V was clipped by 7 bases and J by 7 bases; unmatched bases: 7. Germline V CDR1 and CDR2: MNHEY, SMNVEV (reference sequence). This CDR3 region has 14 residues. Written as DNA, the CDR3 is TGTGCCAGCATCGGGACTAGCGGGCCTTCGACCCAGTACTTC. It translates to CASIGTSGPSTQYF.

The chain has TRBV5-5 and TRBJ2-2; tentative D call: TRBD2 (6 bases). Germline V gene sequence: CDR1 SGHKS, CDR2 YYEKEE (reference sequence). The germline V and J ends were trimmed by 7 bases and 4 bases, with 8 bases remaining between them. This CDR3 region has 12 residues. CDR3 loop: CASSGGTGELFF. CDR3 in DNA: TGTGCCAGCTCCGGGGGCACCGGGGAGCTGTTTTTT.